A selection of T cell receptor beta chains follows, all from one sample in a study of vaccination effects on CD4 cells after COVID-19. Sequencing used immunoSEQ multiplex PCR; TCRdb keeps in-frame clones, though not all of them. Here the sample spans roughly 60,000 clones, 65% to 75% being singletons. These receptors have no known antigen. The sample consisted of CD4+ T cells from PBMCs cultured without peptide, taken before COVID-19 vaccination. The receptors were gathered from a human donor who had a prior SARS-CoV-2 infection. Both conserved end residues are part of each CDR3. The D gene is left open where the match is weak. Where a row states a size, it is once, few, many or the class of an expanded clone; other rows omit it.

.	TRBV11-1	.	TRBJ2-3	CASSLPELGADTQYF	TGTGCCAGCAGCTTACCCGAGTTGGGGGCGGATACGCAGTATTTT
TRBD1	TRBV19	.	TRBJ2-7	CASSIPTGWGPSEQYF	TGTGCCAGTAGTATACCGACAGGGTGGGGTCCCTCCGAGCAGTACTTC
TRBD1	TRBV6-2/TRBV6-3	.	TRBJ2-5	CASSTRDSVETQYF	TGTGCCAGCAGTACCCGGGACAGTGTAGAGACCCAGTACTTC
TRBD2	TRBV6-2/TRBV6-3	.	TRBJ2-1	CASSLAGLAYNEQFF	TGTGCCAGCAGTTTAGCGGGGCTAGCCTACAATGAGCAGTTCTTC
TRBD2	TRBV3-1/TRBV3-2	.	TRBJ2-3	CASSLTRLAGESTDTQYF	TGTGCCAGCAGCCTCACTAGACTAGCGGGGGAGAGCACAGATACGCAGTATTTT
TRBD2	TRBV25-1	.	TRBJ2-7	CASSPAGRAQGYEQYF	TGTGCCAGCAGTCCGGCGGGGAGGGCCCAGGGCTACGAGCAGTACTTC
.	TRBV2	once	TRBJ1-5	CASSLQDSNQPQHF	TGTGCCAGCAGTTTACAGGATAGCAATCAGCCCCAGCATTTT
TRBD1	TRBV12-3/TRBV12-4	.	TRBJ2-3	CASSLNDRATQYF	TGTGCCAGCAGTTTAAACGACAGGGCTACGCAGTATTTT
.	TRBV5-1	.	TRBJ2-2	CASSLLPTGELFF	TGCGCCAGCAGCTTGCTCCCCACCGGGGAGCTGTTTTTT
.	TRBV21-1	.	TRBJ1-5	CANPPTLQGPGGNQPQHF	TGTGCCAACCCGCCGACACTTCAGGGCCCGGGTGGTAATCAGCCCCAGCATTTT
.	TRBV19	few	TRBJ1-3	CASSGGVSRSGNTIYF	TGTGCCAGTAGTGGAGGGGTGAGCCGGTCTGGAAACACCATATATTTT
.	TRBV7-6	.	TRBJ2-1	CASSLVRTTRINEQFF	TGTGCCAGCAGCTTAGTAAGGACTACCCGGATCAATGAGCAGTTCTTC
TRBD1	TRBV19	.	TRBJ1-5	CATTDRRDRVDGPQHF	TGTGCCACCACCGACCGGCGGGACAGGGTCGATGGCCCCCAGCATTTT
.	TRBV12-5	.	TRBJ2-1	CASGLETGTEQFF	TGTGCTAGTGGTTTGGAAACCGGGACAGAGCAGTTCTTC
.	TRBV3-1/TRBV3-2	.	TRBJ1-4	CASSPTVEGWNEKLFF	TGTGCCAGCAGCCCGACCGTTGAGGGCTGGAATGAAAAACTGTTTTTT
.	TRBV29-1	.	TRBJ1-1	CSAAEGTNTEAFF	TGCAGCGCCGCGGAGGGAACGAACACTGAAGCTTTCTTT
.	TRBV3-1/TRBV3-2	.	TRBJ1-2	CASTLQLGGTLGYTF	TGTGCCAGCACTCTCCAGCTGGGGGGGACCCTCGGCTACACCTTC
.	TRBV30	.	TRBJ2-5	CAWSLVETQYF	TGTGCCTGGAGTCTCGTGGAGACCCAGTACTTC
TRBD1	TRBV9	few	TRBJ2-7	CASSLNIQGRDEQYF	TGTGCCAGCAGCCTAAATATACAGGGGCGGGACGAGCAGTACTTC
.	TRBV2	few	TRBJ1-1	CASFTGLANTEAFF	TGTGCCAGCTTCACGGGCTTGGCGAACACTGAAGCTTTCTTT
TRBD1	TRBV9	.	TRBJ2-3	CASSVRGRSGTDTQYF	TGTGCCAGCAGCGTTAGGGGGCGAAGTGGCACAGATACGCAGTATTTT
.	TRBV20-1	medium-sized	TRBJ2-3	CSAGYVDTQYF	TGCAGTGCCGGTTATGTCGATACGCAGTATTTT
TRBD1	TRBV3-1/TRBV3-2	few	TRBJ1-4	CASSHRDRGNEKLFF	TGTGCCAGCAGCCATAGGGACAGAGGTAATGAAAAACTGTTTTTT
.	TRBV27	.	TRBJ1-2	CASSLGREANYGYTF	TGTGCCAGCAGTTTAGGTAGGGAAGCTAACTATGGCTACACCTTC
.	TRBV30	.	TRBJ2-1	CAWSATSSYNEQFF	TGTGCCTGGAGTGCAACCAGCTCCTACAATGAGCAGTTCTTC
TRBD2	TRBV28	.	TRBJ2-4	CASSFGGGLELSKNIQYF	TGTGCCAGCAGTTTCGGAGGCGGACTAGAACTTTCCAAAAACATTCAGTACTTC
.	TRBV5-3	.	TRBJ2-7	CARSLFSGSIYEQYF	TGTGCCAGAAGCTTGTTTTCGGGATCCATCTACGAGCAGTACTTC
.	TRBV7-2	few	TRBJ1-2	CASSPVGWGRGSYTF	TGTGCCAGCAGCCCAGTGGGTTGGGGCCGCGGGAGCTACACCTTC
TRBD2	TRBV7-3	.	TRBJ2-7	CASSRSGGSSYEQYF	TGTGCCAGCAGCCGTAGCGGGGGGAGCTCCTACGAGCAGTACTTC
TRBD2	TRBV5-6	.	TRBJ2-5	CASSLDPSGSPETQYF	TGTGCCAGCAGCTTGGATCCTAGCGGGAGCCCTGAGACCCAGTACTTC
.	TRBV6-1	.	TRBJ2-1	CASGRSLADEQFF	TGTGCCAGCGGGCGCTCACTAGCAGATGAGCAGTTCTTC
.	TRBV7-2	.	TRBJ2-7	CASSLAPAGSYEQYF	TGTGCCAGCAGCTTAGCCCCCGCAGGATCCTACGAGCAGTACTTC
.	TRBV3-1/TRBV3-2	.	TRBJ1-1	CASSLRGASQNTEAFF	TGTGCCAGCAGCCTCCGGGGCGCCTCTCAGAACACTGAAGCTTTCTTT
TRBD1	TRBV5-4	once	TRBJ2-3	CASSLGWTGSTDTQYF	TGTGCCAGCAGCTTGGGCTGGACAGGGAGCACAGATACGCAGTATTTT
TRBD1	TRBV6-5	.	TRBJ2-7	CASSRSGTGGYEQYF	TGTGCCAGCAGCCGAAGCGGGACAGGGGGCTACGAGCAGTACTTC
.	TRBV5-1	.	TRBJ1-2	CASSSGPEYGYTF	TGCGCCAGCAGCTCGGGACCAGAGTATGGCTACACCTTC
.	TRBV2	.	TRBJ2-5	CASSEAGTQYF	TGTGCCAGCAGTGAAGCGGGGACCCAGTACTTC
.	TRBV6-6	.	TRBJ1-2	CASSMDPNYGYTF	TGTGCCAGCAGTATGGATCCGAACTATGGCTACACCTTC
.	TRBV7-2	.	TRBJ2-1	CASSQVDEQFF	TGTGCCAGCAGCCAAGTCGATGAGCAGTTCTTC
TRBD1	TRBV7-3	.	TRBJ2-7	CASSLGDRGLGYEQYF	TGTGCCAGCAGCCTAGGGGACAGGGGTTTGGGGTACGAGCAGTACTTC
TRBD1	TRBV7-3	.	TRBJ2-1	CASSRTGGQYNEQFF	TGTGCCAGCAGCAGGACAGGGGGCCAATACAATGAGCAGTTCTTC
.	TRBV6-5	.	TRBJ1-2	CASSYSSGGDRYTF	TGTGCCAGCAGTTACTCGAGTGGGGGTGATCGCTACACCTTC
.	TRBV2	.	TRBJ2-1	CASHLRLSDNEQFF	TGTGCCAGTCATTTGCGGCTATCTGACAATGAGCAGTTCTTC